This T cell receptor beta chain originates from a study of T cells expressing NK-cell markers. Across the study: It was from sorted CD3+CD56+NKG2C+, CD3+CD56+NKG2C- and CD3+CD56-NKG2C+ T cells that TCR beta repertoires came. The authors sequenced eight donors, of whom seven were HCMV-seropositive and one was seronegative. Findings of the study overall: Several donors had dominant NKG2C+ clonotypes that comprised roughly 1.0-7.5% of their CD8+ T cells. For a few donors, these clonotypes were likewise the leading ones in the CD3+CD56-NKG2C+ fraction.

Of note for this clonotype: Its antigen is unidentified.

Following a re-call of the 5' RACE reads, TCRdb has one entry per CDR3 protein and lacks DNA. The ten top clones account for more than 1.4%, within a sample of about half a million distinct CDR3 sequences. CDR3 size: 13 residues. CDR1 is MNHEY, CDR2 SVGAGI, per germline. The V call is TRBV6-5, the J call TRBJ1-1; TCRdb's D call of TRBD1 is untestable without DNA. This receptor was taken from a woman between 45 and 60 years old in good health. The sequenced material came from blood T cells: a sorted CD56 or NKG2C T cell subset, CD4+ or CD8+ T cells, or bulk PBMC T cells (not recorded which). This CDR3 is CSTGGRGNTEAFF.